Sequencing of this TCR beta chain was carried out in a study of T cells in tumors after PD-1 blockade. Study context: Some patients also took daily vismodegib 150 mg during anti-PD-1 treatment.

By its share, this clone is medium-sized. Sequencing used immunoSEQ multiplex PCR; TCRdb keeps in-frame clones, though not all of them. The data hold nearly 25,000 clones, with roughly 82% observed a single time. This CDR3 is 15 amino acids long. The germline V and J ends were trimmed by 5 bases and 6 bases, with 20 bases remaining between them. CDR1 and CDR2 (germline): SEHNR, FQNEAQ (reference sequence). J is TRBJ2-7 and V is TRBV7-9, with TRBD1 as a possible D gene (5 bases). This material consisted of PBMCs, taken after anti-PD-1 treatment. The origin of this receptor is a human donor with basal cell carcinoma. In nucleotides, the CDR3 is TGTGCCAGCAGCAAAAGGGGTTCCCTTGGAAGCGAGCAGTACTTC. It translates to CASSKRGSLGSEQYF. The full variable domain, with the rest looked up from reference TRBV7-9 and TRBJ2-7, is DTGVSQNPRHKITKRGQNVTFRCDPISEHNRLYWYRQTLGQGPEFLTYFQNEAQLEKSRLLSDRFSAERPKGSFSTLEIQRTEQGDSAMYLCASSKRGSLGSEQYFGPGTRLTVT.